The present T cell receptor beta chain was sequenced within a study of T cells in Graves' hyperthyroidism and ophthalmopathy. This clonotype has at least ten counts. There were TCR beta CDR3 regions amplified from RNA transcripts. The primer set for the first-round RT-PCR of the TCR CDR3 was HTBI. TCRdb re-analysed the multiplex PCR reads in MiXCR, keeping a single row per CDR3 protein. The sample has a few hundred thousand distinct CDR3 sequences, more than 45% seen once. Stable Graves' hyperthyroidism meant no ophthalmopathy progression within 18 months. This CDR3 is built from 16 residues. Germline values: CDR1 DFQATT, CDR2 SNEGSKA (reference sequence). The trim removed 0 bases at V and 4 bases at J, leaving 7 bases unmatched.

The chain links TRBV20-1 to TRBJ2-7, with TRBD2 identical over 12 bases. The sequencing sample was made of peripheral blood or thyroid tissue (not recorded which). This receptor was identified in a woman between 18 and 29 years old with Graves' hyperthyroidism. In DNA form, the CDR3 reads TGCAGTGCTAGAGATCCGAGACTAGCGGGAGATTACGAGCAGTACTTC. Translating gives CSARDPRLAGDYEQYF.